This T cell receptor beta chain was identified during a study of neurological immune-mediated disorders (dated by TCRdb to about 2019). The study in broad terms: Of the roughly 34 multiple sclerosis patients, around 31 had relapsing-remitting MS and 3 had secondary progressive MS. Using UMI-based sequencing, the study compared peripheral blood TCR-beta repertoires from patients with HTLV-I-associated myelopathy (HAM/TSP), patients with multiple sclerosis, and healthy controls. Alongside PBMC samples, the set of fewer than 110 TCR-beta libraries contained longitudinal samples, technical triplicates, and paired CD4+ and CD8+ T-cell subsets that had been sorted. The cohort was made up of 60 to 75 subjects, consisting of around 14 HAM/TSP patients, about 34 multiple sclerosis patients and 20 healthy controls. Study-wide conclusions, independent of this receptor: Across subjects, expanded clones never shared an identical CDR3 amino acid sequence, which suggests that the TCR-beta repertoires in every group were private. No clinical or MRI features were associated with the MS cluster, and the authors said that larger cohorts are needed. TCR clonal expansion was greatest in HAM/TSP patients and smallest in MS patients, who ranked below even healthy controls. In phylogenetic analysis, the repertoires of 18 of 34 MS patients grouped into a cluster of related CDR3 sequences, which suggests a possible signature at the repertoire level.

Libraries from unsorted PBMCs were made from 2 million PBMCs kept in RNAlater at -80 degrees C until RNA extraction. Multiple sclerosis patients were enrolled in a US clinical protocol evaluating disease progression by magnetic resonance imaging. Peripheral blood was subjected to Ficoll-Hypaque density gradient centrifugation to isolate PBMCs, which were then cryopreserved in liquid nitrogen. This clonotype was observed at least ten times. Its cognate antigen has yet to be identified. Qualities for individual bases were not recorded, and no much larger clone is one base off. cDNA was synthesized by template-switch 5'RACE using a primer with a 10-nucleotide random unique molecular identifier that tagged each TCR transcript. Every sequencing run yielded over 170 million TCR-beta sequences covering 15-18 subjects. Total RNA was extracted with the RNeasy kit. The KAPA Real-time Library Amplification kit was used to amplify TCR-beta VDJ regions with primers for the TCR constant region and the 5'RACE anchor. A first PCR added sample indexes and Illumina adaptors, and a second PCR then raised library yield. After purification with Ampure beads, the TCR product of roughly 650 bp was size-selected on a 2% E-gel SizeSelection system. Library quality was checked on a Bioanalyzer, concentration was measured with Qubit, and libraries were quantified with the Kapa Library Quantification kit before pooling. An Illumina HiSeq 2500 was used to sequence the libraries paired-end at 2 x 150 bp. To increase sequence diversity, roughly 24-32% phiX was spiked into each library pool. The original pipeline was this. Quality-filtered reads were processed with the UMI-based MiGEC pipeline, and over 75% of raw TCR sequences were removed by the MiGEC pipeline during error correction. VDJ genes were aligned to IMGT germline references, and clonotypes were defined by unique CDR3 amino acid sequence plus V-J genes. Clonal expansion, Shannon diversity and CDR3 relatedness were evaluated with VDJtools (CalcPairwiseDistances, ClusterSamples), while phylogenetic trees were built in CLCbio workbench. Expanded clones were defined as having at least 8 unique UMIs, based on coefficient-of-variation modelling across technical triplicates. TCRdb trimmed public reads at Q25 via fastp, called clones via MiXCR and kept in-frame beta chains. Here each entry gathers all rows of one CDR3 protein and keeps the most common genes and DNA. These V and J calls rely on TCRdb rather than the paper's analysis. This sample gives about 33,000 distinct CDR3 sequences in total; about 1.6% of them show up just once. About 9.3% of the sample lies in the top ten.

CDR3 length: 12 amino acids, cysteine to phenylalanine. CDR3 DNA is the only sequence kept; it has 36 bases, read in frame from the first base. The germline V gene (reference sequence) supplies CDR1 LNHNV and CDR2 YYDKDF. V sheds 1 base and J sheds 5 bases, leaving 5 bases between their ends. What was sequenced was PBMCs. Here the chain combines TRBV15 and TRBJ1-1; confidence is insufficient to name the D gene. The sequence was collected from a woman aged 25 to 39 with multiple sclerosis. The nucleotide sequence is TGTGCCACCAGCAGAGGTGGGACTGAAGCTTTCTTT. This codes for CATSRGGTEAFF.